The 2 T cell receptor beta chains listed next were all sequenced from one sample in a study of cytomegalovirus exposure and HLA in healthy donors. Both 60 Vbeta primers and 13 Jbeta primers went into the PCR. TCRdb keeps only in-frame clones here, not all; method: immunoSEQ multiplex PCR. The sample contains approximately 120,000 clones, just under 75% of which appear only once. Specimen: PBMCs. Receptors originate from a man aged 60 to 75 in good health and CMV-seropositive.

The V and J genes are TRBV7-9 and TRBJ1-1, with D possibly being TRBD1 (6 bases). The V end was cut by 5 bases, the J end by 5 bases, with 9 bases between. CDR1 is SEHNR, CDR2 FQNEAQ, per germline (reference sequence). The CDR3 loop spans 12 amino acids. The CDR3 DNA follows: TGTGCCAGCAGCCAGGGGCGTACTGAAGCTTTCTTT. This encodes CASSQGRTEAFF.

This chain joins TRBV25-1 and TRBJ2-3; D is unresolved. From germline, CDR1 is MGHDK and CDR2 SYGVNS. The CDR3 is 13 residues long. With 1 base removed from V and 6 bases from J, the gap between germline ends came to 8 bases. CDR3 region: CASSEFPMDTQYF. In DNA, the CDR3 is TGTGCCAGCAGTGAATTCCCCATGGATACGCAGTATTTT.